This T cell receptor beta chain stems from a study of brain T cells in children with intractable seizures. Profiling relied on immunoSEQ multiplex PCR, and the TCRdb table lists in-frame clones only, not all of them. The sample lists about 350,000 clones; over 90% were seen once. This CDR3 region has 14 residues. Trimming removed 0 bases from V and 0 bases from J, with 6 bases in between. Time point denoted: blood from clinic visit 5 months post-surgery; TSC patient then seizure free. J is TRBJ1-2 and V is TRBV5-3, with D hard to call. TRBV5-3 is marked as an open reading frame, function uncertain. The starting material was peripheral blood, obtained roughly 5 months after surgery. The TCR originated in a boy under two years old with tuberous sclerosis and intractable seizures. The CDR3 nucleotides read TGTGCCAGAAGCTTGGAGGGAGCTAACTATGGCTACACCTTC. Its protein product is CARSLEGANYGYTF.